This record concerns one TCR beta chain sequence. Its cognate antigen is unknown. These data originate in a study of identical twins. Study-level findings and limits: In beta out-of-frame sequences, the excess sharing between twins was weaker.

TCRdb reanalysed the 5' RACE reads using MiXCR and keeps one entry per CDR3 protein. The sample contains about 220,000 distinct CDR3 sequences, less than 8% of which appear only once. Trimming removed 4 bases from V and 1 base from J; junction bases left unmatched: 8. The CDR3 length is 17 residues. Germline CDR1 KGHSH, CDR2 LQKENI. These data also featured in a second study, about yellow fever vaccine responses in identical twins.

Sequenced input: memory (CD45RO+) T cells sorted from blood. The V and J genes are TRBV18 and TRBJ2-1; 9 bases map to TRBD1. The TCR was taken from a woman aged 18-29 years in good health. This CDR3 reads CASSRKGQGSSYNEQFF. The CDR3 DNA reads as TGTGCCAGCTCACGAAAGGGACAGGGTAGTTCCTACAATGAGCAGTTCTTC.